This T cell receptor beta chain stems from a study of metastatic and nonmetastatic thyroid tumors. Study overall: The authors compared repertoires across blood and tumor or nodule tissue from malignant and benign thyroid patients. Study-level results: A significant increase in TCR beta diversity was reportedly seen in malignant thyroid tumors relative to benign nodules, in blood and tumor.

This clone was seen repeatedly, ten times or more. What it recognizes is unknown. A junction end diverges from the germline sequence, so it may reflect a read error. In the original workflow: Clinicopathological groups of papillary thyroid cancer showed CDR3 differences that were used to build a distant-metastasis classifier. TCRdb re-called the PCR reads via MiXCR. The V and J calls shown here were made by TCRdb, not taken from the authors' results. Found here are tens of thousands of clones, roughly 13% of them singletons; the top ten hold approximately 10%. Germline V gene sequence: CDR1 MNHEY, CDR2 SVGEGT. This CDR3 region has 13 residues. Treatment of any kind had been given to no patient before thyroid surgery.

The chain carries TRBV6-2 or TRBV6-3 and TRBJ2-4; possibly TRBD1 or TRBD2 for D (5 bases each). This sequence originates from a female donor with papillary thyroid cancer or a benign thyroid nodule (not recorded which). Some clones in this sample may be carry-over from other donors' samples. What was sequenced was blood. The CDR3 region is CASSYSGRGVVDF. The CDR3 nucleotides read TGTGCCAGCAGTTACTCGGGAAGAGGGGTAGTGGACTTC.